This TCR beta chain emerged from a study of vaccination effects on CD4 cells after COVID-19. After less than twelve days in culture, the CD4+ T cells were isolated. The V gene's germline CDR1 is SQVTM and CDR2 ANQGSEA. CDR3 length equals 14 residues. V was shortened by 5 bases and J by 1 base, with 13 bases between the two germline ends. In the case of this clone: Its antigen remains unidentified.

Assay used: immunoSEQ multiplex PCR; TCRdb lists only in-frame clones, some missing. The data show fewer than 35,000 clones, roughly 70% seen once. The sample here was CD4+ T cells from PBMCs cultured without peptide, taken before COVID-19 vaccination. The TCR comes from a human donor who received a COVID-19 vaccine. The genes are TRBV29-1 and TRBJ2-3; tentative D call: TRBD2 (6 bases). DNA of the CDR3: TGCAGCGTTTTGTCGGACTACGGCACAGATACGCAGTATTTT. This encodes CSVLSDYGTDTQYF.